A single TCR beta chain is shown here with its context. Its antigen remains unidentified. TCRdb passed the RT-PCR reads through MiXCR, listing each CDR3 protein once. This table holds some 800,000 distinct CDR3 sequences, 21% found once. The data stem from a study of response to subunit inactivated influenza vaccine. Study-wide results and caveats: It was suggested by the authors that few new T cells are recruited by each seasonal influenza vaccination.

This CDR3 is 13 amino acids long. The germline V and J ends were trimmed by 6 bases and 0 bases, with 12 bases remaining between them. Germline CDR1 DFQATT, CDR2 SNEGSKA (reference sequence). The sequences come from PBMCs from blood, collected 4 to 6 days after vaccination. The clonotype was recovered from a man aged 50-59 years who received an inactivated influenza vaccine. This chain joins TRBV20-1 and TRBJ2-7; D gene ambiguous. CDR3 region: CSAQPFSSYEQYF. The CDR3 DNA follows: TGCAGTGCCCAACCTTTCAGCTCCTACGAGCAGTACTTC.